These T cell receptor beta chains were read from a single sample in a study of cytomegalovirus exposure and HLA in healthy donors. Sequencing used immunoSEQ multiplex PCR; TCRdb keeps in-frame clones, though not all of them. Seen in this sample are under 40,000 clones; the ten most common clones hold 4.8%. Sample: PBMCs. The source is a female donor in good health and CMV-seronegative. Each CDR3 is given with its conserved first and last residue. Each record gives: V gene, CDR3 length, D gene, J gene, CDR3 DNA, CDR3 protein. The D gene is left open where the match is weak.

v_gene: TRBV9
len: 13
d_gene: TRBD2
j_gene: TRBJ2-7
CDR3nt: TGTGCTTCTTCTAGCGGGGGGGCATCCGAGCAGTACTTC
CDR3aa: CASSSGGASEQYF

v_gene: TRBV28
len: 15
d_gene: -
j_gene: TRBJ2-7
CDR3nt: TGTGCCAGCAGACCCTCCCAGGGTAGGGCCTACGAGCAGTACTTC
CDR3aa: CASRPSQGRAYEQYF

v_gene: TRBV10-2
len: 15
d_gene: TRBD1
j_gene: TRBJ1-6
CDR3nt: TGCGCCAGCGTGGGCGCGGGACAGGGCGGCATACCCCTCCACTTT
CDR3aa: CASVGAGQGGIPLHF

v_gene: TRBV5-1
len: 15
d_gene: -
j_gene: TRBJ2-6
CDR3nt: TGCGCCAGCAGCGAACAGGGTTCTGGGGCCAACGTCCTGACTTTC
CDR3aa: CASSEQGSGANVLTF

v_gene: TRBV7-7
len: 15
d_gene: TRBD2
j_gene: TRBJ2-3
CDR3nt: TGTGCCAGCAGCCGGTCGACTAGCAGCACAGATACGCAGTATTTT
CDR3aa: CASSRSTSSTDTQYF

v_gene: TRBV30
len: 12
d_gene: -
j_gene: TRBJ2-1
CDR3nt: TGTGCCTGGAGTGTAATCGTCGGTGAGCAGTTCTTC
CDR3aa: CAWSVIVGEQFF

v_gene: TRBV5-5
len: 15
d_gene: -
j_gene: TRBJ2-1
CDR3nt: TGTGCCAGCAGCTTGGTTGACTTTAAGTCCAATGAGCAGTTCTTC
CDR3aa: CASSLVDFKSNEQFF

v_gene: TRBV19
len: 14
d_gene: TRBD2
j_gene: TRBJ2-7
CDR3nt: TGTGCCAGTAGTAGTGCGACTAGCGGCTACGAGCAGTACTTC
CDR3aa: CASSSATSGYEQYF

v_gene: TRBV30
len: 16
d_gene: TRBD2
j_gene: TRBJ2-3
CDR3nt: TGTGCCTGGGGGCAAGGACTAGCGGGGGGGCCTGATACGCAGTATTTT
CDR3aa: CAWGQGLAGGPDTQYF

v_gene: TRBV5-4
len: 14
d_gene: -
j_gene: TRBJ2-3
CDR3nt: TGTGCCAGCAGCTTCGGTCCCGAGGGAGATACGCAGTATTTT
CDR3aa: CASSFGPEGDTQYF

v_gene: TRBV2
len: 15
d_gene: -
j_gene: TRBJ2-2
CDR3nt: TGTGCCAGCACTCCCCGGGATACGAACACCGGGGAGCTGTTTTTT
CDR3aa: CASTPRDTNTGELFF

v_gene: TRBV6-4
len: 16
d_gene: TRBD2
j_gene: TRBJ2-4
CDR3nt: TGTGCCAGCAGTGAAGGCGGGGGGGCTGGCAAAAACATTCAGTACTTC
CDR3aa: CASSEGGGAGKNIQYF

v_gene: TRBV9
len: 14
d_gene: -
j_gene: TRBJ1-1
CDR3nt: TGTGCCAGCAGCCCCCCGGACAGGAACACTGAAGCTTTCTTT
CDR3aa: CASSPPDRNTEAFF

v_gene: TRBV6-5
len: 13
d_gene: -
j_gene: TRBJ2-5
CDR3nt: TGTGCCAGCAGTTACTCTCCTAGCGCGACCCAGTACTTC
CDR3aa: CASSYSPSATQYF

v_gene: TRBV7-7
len: 14
d_gene: TRBD1
j_gene: TRBJ2-7
CDR3nt: TGTGCTAGCAGCCCGGGACAGGGGGCTTACGAGCAGTACTTC
CDR3aa: CASSPGQGAYEQYF

v_gene: TRBV19
len: 17
d_gene: TRBD1
j_gene: TRBJ1-6
CDR3nt: TGTGCCAGTAGTCTGGCTGGGACAGAAAATAATAATTCACCCCTCCACTTT
CDR3aa: CASSLAGTENNNSPLHF

v_gene: TRBV2
len: 15
d_gene: -
j_gene: TRBJ2-2
CDR3nt: TGTGCCAGCAGTAAGGAGAGCACGAACACCGGGGAGCTGTTTTTT
CDR3aa: CASSKESTNTGELFF

v_gene: TRBV7-9
len: 15
d_gene: TRBD1
j_gene: TRBJ2-7
CDR3nt: TGTGCCAGCAGTTTTATTGGGGACAGGGTCGACGAGCAGTACTTC
CDR3aa: CASSFIGDRVDEQYF

v_gene: TRBV7-9
len: 14
d_gene: -
j_gene: TRBJ2-6
CDR3nt: TGTGCCAGCAGCAGGACATCTGGGGCCAACGTCCTGACTTTC
CDR3aa: CASSRTSGANVLTF

v_gene: TRBV19
len: 14
d_gene: -
j_gene: TRBJ2-3
CDR3nt: TGTGCCAGTAGTATGGCGGTGTTTTCAGATACGCAGTATTTT
CDR3aa: CASSMAVFSDTQYF

v_gene: TRBV6-6
len: 13
d_gene: TRBD1
j_gene: TRBJ1-1
CDR3nt: TGTGCCAGCAGTAAAACAGGGGACACTGAAGCTTTCTTT
CDR3aa: CASSKTGDTEAFF

v_gene: TRBV6-1
len: 13
d_gene: -
j_gene: TRBJ2-7
CDR3nt: TGTGCCAGCAGTGTGGGCACCTTCTACGAGCAGTACTTC
CDR3aa: CASSVGTFYEQYF

v_gene: TRBV28
len: 13
d_gene: -
j_gene: TRBJ1-6
CDR3nt: TGTGCCAATCGACAGACCTATAATTCACCCCTCCACTTT
CDR3aa: CANRQTYNSPLHF

v_gene: TRBV5-1
len: 13
d_gene: TRBD2
j_gene: TRBJ2-5
CDR3nt: TGCGCCAGCAGCCTCGGACTAGAAGAGACCCAGTACTTC
CDR3aa: CASSLGLEETQYF

v_gene: TRBV9
len: 15
d_gene: -
j_gene: TRBJ1-1
CDR3nt: TGTGCCAGCAGCCCCCGAGGGCAGGTGAACACTGAAGCTTTCTTT
CDR3aa: CASSPRGQVNTEAFF

v_gene: TRBV7-6
len: 15
d_gene: -
j_gene: TRBJ2-2
CDR3nt: TGTGCCAGCAGCGTCCGGGACTCACACACCGGGGAGCTGTTTTTT
CDR3aa: CASSVRDSHTGELFF

v_gene: TRBV4-3
len: 15
d_gene: TRBD1
j_gene: TRBJ1-5
CDR3nt: TGCGCCAGCAGCCAAGCCGGGACAGGGGATCAGCCCCAGCATTTT
CDR3aa: CASSQAGTGDQPQHF

v_gene: TRBV14
len: 18
d_gene: TRBD2
j_gene: TRBJ2-5
CDR3nt: TGTGCCAGCAGCCAACAACAACTAGCGGGGGGGCGGCGAGAGACCCAGTACTTC
CDR3aa: CASSQQQLAGGRRETQYF

v_gene: TRBV7-2
len: 12
d_gene: -
j_gene: TRBJ1-6
CDR3nt: TGTGCCAGCAGCTCGTCCCAGGCTCCCCTCCACTTT
CDR3aa: CASSSSQAPLHF

v_gene: TRBV11-2
len: 15
d_gene: -
j_gene: TRBJ2-3
CDR3nt: TGTGCCAGCAGCTTACTGGGGGCCCGCACAGATACGCAGTATTTT
CDR3aa: CASSLLGARTDTQYF

v_gene: TRBV7-9
len: 15
d_gene: TRBD1
j_gene: TRBJ1-1
CDR3nt: TGTGCCAGCAGCTTAGGGGACAGGTGGGACACTGAAGCTTTCTTT
CDR3aa: CASSLGDRWDTEAFF